The clone carrying this T cell receptor (beta chain) was recorded many times. Its antigen is still unknown. This sample is part of a study of CD8 T cells in ankylosing spondylitis. Quantitative barcoded 5'-RACE was used to prepare TCR beta libraries. TCRdb passed the 5' RACE reads through MiXCR, listing each CDR3 protein once. The repertoire holds some 800,000 distinct CDR3 sequences, approximately 12% seen once, with about 0.5% in the top ten. Germline V gene sequence: CDR1 SGHKS, CDR2 YYEKEE (reference sequence). This CDR3 contains 13 residues. Deletions cut 5 bases from V and 4 bases from J, with 13 bases between. Notes on the study in general: The authors found the disease-linked clones to be CD8+ and relatively rare in peripheral blood. Seemingly characteristic of ankylosing spondylitis blood was a TCR beta motif consisting of 7 or 8 highly homologous variants. Reportedly, significant enrichment of disease-linked clones occurred in matched ankylosing spondylitis synovial fluid. Before this, some motif variants had been reported in reactive arthritis synovial fluid and blood.

This clonotype originated in a male donor with ankylosing spondylitis. Sequencing was performed on blood, either unsorted or a sorted T cell fraction (not recorded which). V usage is TRBV5-5 and J usage is TRBJ2-7; D is possibly TRBD1 or TRBD2 (5 bases each). The CDR3 nucleotides read TGTGCCAGCAGACCAGGGTCGGGGTACGAGCAGTACTTC. Translating gives CASRPGSGYEQYF.